The 18 T cell receptor beta chains given below trace back to one sample, sequenced in a study of regulatory T cells in long-lasting Graves disease. HTBI primers from iRepertoire and Arm-PCR of CDR3 regions yielded the TCR beta libraries. TCRdb recomputed calls from the multiplex PCR reads with MiXCR, one row per CDR3 protein. Here the sample spans a few hundred thousand distinct CDR3 sequences, around 19% being singletons. Time point here: newly diagnosed GD, antithyroid drugs for less than 3 months. Scientists built the TCR library using RNA that was extracted from PBMCs. These same records also appear under a second study, on T cells in Graves' hyperthyroidism and ophthalmopathy.

The sample was peripheral blood mononuclear cells (PBMCs), taken at new diagnosis, from a patient treated with antithyroid drugs. Receptor source: a woman in her twenties or thirties with Graves disease.

This clonotype has a count of ten or more. The chain has TRBV18 and TRBJ2-3; TRBD2 matches at 12 bases. Germline CDR1 and CDR2: KGHSH and LQKENI. The CDR3 totals 16 residues. V gave up 6 bases and J gave up 6 bases; unmatched junction bases: 10. CDR3 sequence reads: CASSRGLAGTSDTQYF. The DNA of the CDR3 is TGTGCCAGCTCCCGTGGACTAGCGGGGACGTCCGATACGCAGTATTTT. The full variable domain, its missing parts supplied by reference TRBV18 and TRBJ2-3, is NAGVMQNPRHLVRRRGQEARLRCSPMKGHSHVYWYRQLPEEGLKFMVYLQKENIIDESGMPKERFSAEFPKEGPSILRIQQVVRGDSAAYFCASSRGLAGTSDTQYFGPGTRLTVL.

About this clonotype: Given a far larger clone just one base away, this is likely a sequencing read error. The chain has TRBV7-2 and TRBJ2-1, with TRBD2 matching 10 bases. The end of the DNA is better explained by TRBJ2-5, so the J call may be wrong. Germline loops: CDR1 SGHTA, CDR2 FQGNSA. The CDR3 consists of 15 residues. CDR3 amino acids: CTSSRLSGGQETQYF. CDR3 nucleotides: TGTACCAGCAGCCGCCTTAGCGGGGGGCAAGAGACCCAGTACTTC.

Turning to this clonotype: This may be a read error, as it is one base from a much larger clone. The gene calls are TRBV5-5 and TRBJ2-1; D is perhaps TRBD1 (6 bases). The germline CDR1 and CDR2 sequences are SGHKS and YYEKEE (reference sequence). The CDR3 consists of 15 residues. The CDR3: CASTLDGDTYNEQLF. CDR3 DNA sequence: TGTGCCAGCACCTTAGACGGGGACACCTACAATGAGCAGCTCTTC.

This clonotype has a count of ten or more. The V gene is TRBV2, the J gene TRBJ2-5, with D possibly matching TRBD2 (5 bases). Germline CDR1 and CDR2: SNHLY and FYNNEI. CDR3 length equals 14 residues. V was trimmed by 6 bases and J by 2 bases, leaving 13 bases between them. CDR3: CASRWETVQETQYF. Written as DNA, the CDR3 is TGTGCCAGCAGGTGGGAGACTGTACAAGAGACCCAGTACTTC.

This clonotype was seen only a few times. This chain links TRBV15 with TRBJ2-4; D is uncertain. V lost 3 bases and J 0 bases, leaving 9 bases between the germline ends. The CDR3 has 15 amino acids. CDR1 and CDR2 from the germline V gene are LNHNV and YYDKDF (reference sequence). In DNA form, the CDR3 reads TGTGCCACCAGCAGGCCGGCAGAAGCCAAAAACATTCAGTACTTC. Translating gives CATSRPAEAKNIQYF.

At least ten counts were recorded for this clonotype. The chain employs TRBV5-8 and TRBJ1-6, with 7 bases identical to TRBD1. J lost 8 bases, V lost 3 bases, and 5 bases had no gene match. CDR3 size: 14 residues. Per the germline V gene, CDR1 is SGHTS and CDR2 is YDEGEE. The chain's CDR3 is CASSSGQADSPLHF. CDR3 coding DNA: TGTGCCAGCAGCTCCGGACAGGCCGATTCACCCCTCCACTTT. The entire variable domain, with the rest obtained from reference TRBV5-8 and TRBJ1-6, is as follows: EAGVTQSPTHLIKTRGQQATLRCSPISGHTSVYWYQQALGLGLQFLLWYDEGEERNRGNFPPRFSGRQFPNYSSELNVNALELEDSALYLCASSSGQADSPLHFGNGTRLTVT.

A word on this clonotype: This sequence may be a read error, since a much larger clone differs from it by one base. This chain's CDR3 is CASQDTGRTNEKLVF. CDR3 DNA: TGTGCCAGCCAGGATACGGGGCGAACTAATGAAAAACTGGTTTTT. The chain has TRBV2 and TRBJ1-4, with D perhaps TRBD1 (5 bases). The CDR3 totals 15 residues. Germline CDR1 and CDR2: SNHLY and FYNNEI.

This clonotype was detected only a few times. The V gene is TRBV6-1, the J gene TRBJ2-3; 7 bases are shared with TRBD1. The CDR3 runs to 13 residues. Looked up from germline, CDR1 is MNHNS and CDR2 is SASEGT. J lost 5 bases, V lost 6 bases, and 5 bases had no gene match. This CDR3 reads CASRTGRKDTQYF. The CDR3 bases are TGTGCCAGCAGGACAGGGCGCAAAGATACGCAGTATTTT.

This clonotype was seen repeatedly, ten times or more. This chain joins TRBV2 and TRBJ2-1, with 10 bases matching TRBD1. Germline V gene sequence: CDR1 SNHLY, CDR2 FYNNEI. CDR3 length: 15 residues. With V trimmed by 1 base and J by 4 bases, 1 base remained unmatched. For the CDR3, the DNA is TGTGCCAGCAGTGAAGAGGGACAGGGGTACAATGAGCAGTTCTTC. Its translation is CASSEEGQGYNEQFF.

This clonotype was counted at least ten times. V usage is TRBV15 and J usage is TRBJ1-1; 11 positions agree with TRBD1. CDR3 size: 16 residues. Losses at the gene ends were 3 bases for V and 0 bases for J; bases not matched to a gene: 3. Germline CDR1 LNHNV, CDR2 YYDKDF (reference sequence). The CDR3 loop is CATSRDRGLLNTEAFF. CDR3 coding DNA: TGTGCCACCAGCAGGGACAGGGGGCTATTGAACACTGAAGCTTTCTTT.

As for this clonotype: This sequence may be a read error, since a much larger clone differs from it by one base. This chain links TRBV7-2 with TRBJ1-3; D is unclear. This CDR3 contains 14 residues. Germline CDR1 is SGHTA and CDR2 is FQGNSA. DNA for the CDR3: TGTGCCTGCAGCCTGACACTCTCTGGAAACACCATATATTTT. Protein product: CACSLTLSGNTIYF.

This clonotype was seen repeatedly, ten times or more. The chain is built from TRBV10-3 and TRBJ1-1; TRBD1 agrees at 7 bases. J was trimmed by 4 bases and V by 11 bases; bases with no gene match: 4. This CDR3 contains 11 residues. The germline CDR1 and CDR2 sequences are ENHRY and SYGVKD. The CDR3 DNA reads as TGTGCCGTCGCAGGGGGCACTGAAGCTTTCTTT. Residues: CAVAGGTEAFF.

This clonotype was detected ten times or more. The V and J genes are TRBV28 and TRBJ2-2; possible D gene TRBD1, 6 bases. V was trimmed by 1 base and J by 0 bases, leaving 9 bases between them. Looked up from germline, CDR1 is MDHEN and CDR2 is SYDVKM. This CDR3 is built from 16 residues. CDR3 region: CASSLLGTSNTGELFF. The CDR3 nucleotides read TGTGCCAGCAGTTTATTAGGGACATCGAACACCGGGGAGCTGTTTTTT. Combining the CDR3 with reference TRBV28 and TRBJ2-2 gives the whole variable domain DVKVTQSSRYLVKRTGEKVFLECVQDMDHENMFWYRQDPGLGLRLIYFSYDVKMKEKGDIPEGYSVSREKKERFSLILESASTNQTSMYLCASSLLGTSNTGELFFGEGSRLTVL.

This clonotype was seen repeatedly, ten times or more. The chain couples TRBV7-6 to TRBJ2-2; D ambiguous. CDR1 is SGHVS, CDR2 FNYEAQ, per germline. The CDR3 runs 15 residues. V shed 1 base and J shed 4 bases, with 10 bases lying between them. CDR3 DNA: TGTGCCAGCAGCTTAGATTCCGCTCTCACCGGGGAGCTGTTTTTT. Its translation is CASSLDSALTGELFF.

J is TRBJ2-6 and V is TRBV10-3; 9 nucleotides align to TRBD1. V shed 2 bases and J 0 bases; nucleotides not matched to a gene: 5. There are 18 residues in the CDR3. Germline V CDR1 and CDR2: ENHRY, SYGVKD. DNA for the CDR3: TGTGCCATCAGTGAGCGACAGGGGGGAAGCTCTGGGGCCAACGTCCTGACTTTC. Its translation: CAISERQGGSSGANVLTF.

This clonotype was counted many times. The chain combines TRBV11-2 with TRBJ1-1; D gene unclear. The CDR3 contains 13 residues. The germline gives CDR1 SGHAT, CDR2 FQNNGV. V gave up 5 bases and J gave up 11 bases, with 18 bases separating them. The DNA of the CDR3 is TGTGCCAGCAGCAGGGAGGACGGGAACGGCGCTTTCTTT. This codes for CASSREDGNGAFF.

This clonotype was found many times. This rearrangement joins TRBV2 to TRBJ2-7, with TRBD1 as a possible D gene (6 bases). V was clipped by 6 bases and J by 7 bases, with 10 bases between them. The CDR3 covers 11 residues. The germline V gene has CDR1 SNHLY and CDR2 FYNNEI. The chain's CDR3 is CASRRTAEQYF. Written as DNA, the CDR3 is TGTGCCAGCAGACGGACAGCAGAGCAGTACTTC.

This clonotype has a count of ten or more. The chain couples TRBV15 to TRBJ2-7; TRBD1 is a possible D gene (5 bases). CDR1 is LNHNV, CDR2 YYDKDF, per germline (reference sequence). With 2 bases removed from V and 1 base from J, the gap between germline ends came to 9 bases. This CDR3 is built from 14 residues. The CDR3 DNA reads TGTGCCACCAGCAGACAGGGTGGGTCCTACGAGCAGTACTTC. The encoded protein is CATSRQGGSYEQYF.